This entry is about one T cell receptor beta chain. No antigen is known for it. The entry originates in a study of T-cell memory formation after mild COVID-19. TCRdb itself ran the 5' RACE reads through MiXCR, one entry per CDR3 protein. The table has about 430,000 distinct CDR3 sequences, 24% seen once. Per the germline V gene, CDR1 is LGHDT and CDR2 is YNNKEL (reference sequence). With V trimmed by 4 bases and J by 7 bases, 7 bases remained unmatched. The CDR3 spans 14 residues. Study observations and caveats: The CD4+ clones that contracted clustered mainly within CM and EM, and the CD8+ clones concentrated in EMRA.

The sample was PBMCs or a T cell subset sorted from them (not recorded which). The TCR originated in an adult woman who had mild COVID-19 (a few samples of this study predate the infection). Cell type and time point are not known. The chain carries TRBV3-1 and TRBJ1-2; 9 bases map to TRBD1. This CDR3 reads CASSPRDRDRGYTF. The CDR3 nucleotides are TGTGCCAGCAGCCCCAGGGACAGGGATCGTGGCTACACCTTC.